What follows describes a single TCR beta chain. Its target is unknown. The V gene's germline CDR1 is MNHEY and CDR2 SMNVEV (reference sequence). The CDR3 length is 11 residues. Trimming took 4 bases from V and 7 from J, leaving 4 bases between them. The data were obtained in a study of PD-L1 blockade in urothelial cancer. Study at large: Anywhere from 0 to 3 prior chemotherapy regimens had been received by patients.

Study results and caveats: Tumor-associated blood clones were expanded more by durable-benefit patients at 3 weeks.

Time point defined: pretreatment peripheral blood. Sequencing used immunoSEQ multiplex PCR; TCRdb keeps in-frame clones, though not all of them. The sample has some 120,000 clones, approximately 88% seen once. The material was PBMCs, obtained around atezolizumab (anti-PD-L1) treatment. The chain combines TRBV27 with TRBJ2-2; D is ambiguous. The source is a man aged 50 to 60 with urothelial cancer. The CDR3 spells CASSSFGELFF. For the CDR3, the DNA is TGTGCCAGCAGTTCGTTCGGGGAGCTGTTTTTT.